This T cell receptor (beta chain) was recorded in a study of cytomegalovirus exposure and HLA in healthy donors. This CDR3 is built from 16 residues. Per germline, CDR1 SGHTA and CDR2 FQGNSA. The J segment lost 3 bases and the V segment lost 1 base, leaving 5 bases of the junction unmatched. 60 Vbeta and 13 Jbeta primers were used in PCR. Assay used: immunoSEQ multiplex PCR; TCRdb lists only in-frame clones, some missing. The table shows tens of thousands of clones, with roughly 82% occurring only once. The source of this sequence is a woman under 30 in good health and CMV-seronegative. Sequencing was performed on PBMCs. This chain connects TRBV7-2 to TRBJ2-1; TRBD2 matches 8 bases. CDR3 DNA sequence: TGTGCCAGCAGCTTAGTGCTCGGGACTAGCTACAATGAGCAGTTCTTC. It translates to CASSLVLGTSYNEQFF.